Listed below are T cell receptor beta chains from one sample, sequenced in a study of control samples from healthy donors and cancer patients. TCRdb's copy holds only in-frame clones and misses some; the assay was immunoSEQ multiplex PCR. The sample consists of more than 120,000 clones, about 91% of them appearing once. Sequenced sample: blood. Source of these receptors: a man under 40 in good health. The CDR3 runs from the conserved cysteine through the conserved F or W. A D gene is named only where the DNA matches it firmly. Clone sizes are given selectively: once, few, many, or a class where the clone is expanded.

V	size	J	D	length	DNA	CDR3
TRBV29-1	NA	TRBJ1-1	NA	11	TGCAGCGTTTCAGGGGTCCCTGAAGCTTTCTTT	CSVSGVPEAFF
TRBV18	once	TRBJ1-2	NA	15	TGTGCCAGCTCACCACAGCCAGGAGCTAACTATGGCTACACCTTC	CASSPQPGANYGYTF
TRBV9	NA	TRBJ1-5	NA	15	TGTGCCAGCAGCGTAGGGCAGGGAGGCAATCAGCCCCAGCATTTT	CASSVGQGGNQPQHF
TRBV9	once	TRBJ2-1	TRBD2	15	TGTGCCAGCAGCGTATCCAGCGGGGGGGTGGATGAGCAGTTCTTC	CASSVSSGGVDEQFF
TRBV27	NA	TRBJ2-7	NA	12	TGTGCCAGCAGTCCCGTCTCCTACGAGCAGTACTTC	CASSPVSYEQYF
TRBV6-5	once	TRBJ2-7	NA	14	TGTGCCAGCAGAAGACTAGTAGGGTCCTACGAGCAGTACTTC	CASRRLVGSYEQYF
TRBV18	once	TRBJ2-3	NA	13	TGTGCCAGCTCCCCGACAGCGACAGATACGCAGTATTTT	CASSPTATDTQYF
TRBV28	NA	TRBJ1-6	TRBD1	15	TGTGCCAGTACTGCCGGGACAGGGTATAATTCACCCCTCCACTTT	CASTAGTGYNSPLHF
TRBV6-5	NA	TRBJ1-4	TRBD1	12	TGTGCCACCCGACAGGGGGGTGAAAAACTGTTTTTT	CATRQGGEKLFF
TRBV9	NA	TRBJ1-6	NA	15	TGTGCCAGCAGCGTAGCCGGGGGCGAGAATTCACCCCTCCACTTT	CASSVAGGENSPLHF
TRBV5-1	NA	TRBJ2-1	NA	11	TGCGCCAGCAGCTTTCACAATGAGCAGTTCTTC	CASSFHNEQFF
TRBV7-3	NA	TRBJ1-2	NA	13	TGTGCCAGCAGCCCAGGGTCGAACTATGGCTACACCTTC	CASSPGSNYGYTF
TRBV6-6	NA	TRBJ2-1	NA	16	TGTGCCAGCAGTCCGCTTGGCGGACCTACATGGAATGAGCAGTTCTTC	CASSPLGGPTWNEQFF
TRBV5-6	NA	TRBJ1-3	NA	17	TGTGCCAGCAGCGTTGGCGAAGTCAGGCTCTCTGGAAACACCATATATTTT	CASSVGEVRLSGNTIYF
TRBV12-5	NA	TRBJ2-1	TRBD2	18	TGTGCTAGTGGTACTCGAGAACGACTAGCGGGGGGGTACAATGAGCAGTTCTTC	CASGTRERLAGGYNEQFF
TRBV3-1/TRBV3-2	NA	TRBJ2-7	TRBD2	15	TGTGCCAGCAGCCCATGGACTAGCGGGGGGTACGAGCAGTACTTC	CASSPWTSGGYEQYF
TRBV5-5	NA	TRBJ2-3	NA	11	TGTGCCAGCAGCTTGATGGATACGCAGTATTTT	CASSLMDTQYF
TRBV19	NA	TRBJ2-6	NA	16	TGTGCCAGTACGGTCAGGGTCTCATCTGGGGCCAACGTCCTGACTTTC	CASTVRVSSGANVLTF
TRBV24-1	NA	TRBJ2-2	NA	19	TGTGCCACCAGTGATTTTTCGGGGGACTTAGGGGCGCCGACCGGGGAGCTGTTTTTT	CATSDFSGDLGAPTGELFF
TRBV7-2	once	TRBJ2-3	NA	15	TGTGCCAGCAGCCCCCAGGGTTTTGGCACAGATACGCAGTATTTT	CASSPQGFGTDTQYF
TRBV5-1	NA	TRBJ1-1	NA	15	TGCGCCAGCAGCTCCACCCCCAACAGGGACACTGAAGCTTTCTTT	CASSSTPNRDTEAFF
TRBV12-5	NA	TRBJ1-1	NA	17	TGTGCTAGTGGTTTGGTAGAAGCCAGCCCAGAGAAAACTGAAGCTTTCTTT	CASGLVEASPEKTEAFF
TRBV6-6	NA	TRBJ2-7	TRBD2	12	TGTGCCAGCTGGGAGGGTCTCTACGAGCAGTACTTC	CASWEGLYEQYF
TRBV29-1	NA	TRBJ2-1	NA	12	TGCAGCGTTGCATCTTTTGCGGATGAGCAGTTCTTC	CSVASFADEQFF
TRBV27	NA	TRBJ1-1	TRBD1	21	TGTGCCAGCAGTTCCCCGTTCGGGACAGCCAGAGGAAGGTACATGAACACTGAAGCTTTCTTT	CASSSPFGTARGRYMNTEAFF
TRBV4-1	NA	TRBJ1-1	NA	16	TGCGCCAGCAGCCAAGATCAGAGGACCCTGAACACTGAAGCTTTCTTT	CASSQDQRTLNTEAFF
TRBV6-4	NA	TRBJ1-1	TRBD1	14	TGTGCCAGCAGCCGACAGGGGGAGGACACTGAAGCTTTCTTT	CASSRQGEDTEAFF
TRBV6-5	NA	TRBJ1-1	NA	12	TGTGCCACCCGGCAGTTGAACACTGAAGCTTTCTTT	CATRQLNTEAFF
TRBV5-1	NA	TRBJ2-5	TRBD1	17	TGCGCCAGCAGCGCGGGTAGAGGGACAGGCCGCCAAGAGACCCAGTACTTC	CASSAGRGTGRQETQYF
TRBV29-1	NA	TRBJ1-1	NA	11	TGCAGCGTAGAGACGAACACTGAAGCTTTCTTT	CSVETNTEAFF
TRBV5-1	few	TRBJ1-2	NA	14	TGCGCCAGCAGCTTGGAAGGGGGGAACTATGGCTACACCTTC	CASSLEGGNYGYTF
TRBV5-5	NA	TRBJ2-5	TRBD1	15	TGTGCCAGCAGCAGCGCCGGGACGGGGACAGGGACCCAGTACTTC	CASSSAGTGTGTQYF
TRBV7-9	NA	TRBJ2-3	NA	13	TGTGCCAGCAGCTCACCCCCGGCAGATACGCAGTATTTT	CASSSPPADTQYF
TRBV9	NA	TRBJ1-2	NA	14	TGTGCCAGCAGCGTAGCGGACAGTGATTATGGCTACACCTTC	CASSVADSDYGYTF
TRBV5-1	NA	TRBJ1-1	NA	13	TGCGCCAGCAGCTTGGAGGGGGGTGCTGAAGCTTTCTTT	CASSLEGGAEAFF
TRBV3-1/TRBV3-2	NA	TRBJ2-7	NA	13	TGTGCCAGCAGCCGAACCAGGTACTACGAGCAGTACTTC	CASSRTRYYEQYF
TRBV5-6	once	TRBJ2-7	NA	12	TGTGCCAGCAGCTTGGTATCTGGGGAGCAGTACTTC	CASSLVSGEQYF
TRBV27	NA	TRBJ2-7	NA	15	TGTGCCAGCAGTTTGTCAGTGCCTCCGACCTACGAGCAGTACTTC	CASSLSVPPTYEQYF
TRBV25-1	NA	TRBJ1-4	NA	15	TGTGCCAGCAGTGTAGGACAGTCAACTAATGAAAAACTGTTTTTT	CASSVGQSTNEKLFF
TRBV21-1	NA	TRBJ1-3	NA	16	TGTGCCAGCAGCAAAGGCTGGACAGGGGATGGAAACACCATATATTTT	CASSKGWTGDGNTIYF
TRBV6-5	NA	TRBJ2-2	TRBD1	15	TGTGCCAGCAGCCCCGGGACAGGGTGGACCGGGGAGCTGTTTTTT	CASSPGTGWTGELFF
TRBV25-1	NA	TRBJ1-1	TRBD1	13	TGTGCCAGCACTCCTGACAGGGTCACTGAAGCTTTCTTT	CASTPDRVTEAFF
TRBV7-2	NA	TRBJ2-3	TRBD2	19	TGTGCCAGCAGCTTAGCCCTAGCGGGGGGGCCAGTTACCAGAGATACGCAGTATTTT	CASSLALAGGPVTRDTQYF
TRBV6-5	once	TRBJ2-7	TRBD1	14	TGTGCCAGCATCCAACAGGGGTTAGCCTACGAGCAGTACTTC	CASIQQGLAYEQYF
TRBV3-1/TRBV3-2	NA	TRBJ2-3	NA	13	TGTGCCAGCAGCCAAGAGAGTACAGATACGCAGTATTTT	CASSQESTDTQYF
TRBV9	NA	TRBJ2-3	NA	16	TGTGCCAGCAGCGTCGGGACTTTGAGTACCTTAGATACGCAGTATTTT	CASSVGTLSTLDTQYF
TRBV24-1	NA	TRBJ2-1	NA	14	TGTGCCACCAGAGCTAGCGCCGGACACAATGAGCAGTTCTTC	CATRASAGHNEQFF
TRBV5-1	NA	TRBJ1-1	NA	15	TGCGCCAGCAGCTTGGTTCTGGGAGGTGACACTGAAGCTTTCTTT	CASSLVLGGDTEAFF
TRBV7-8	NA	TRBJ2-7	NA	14	TGTGCCAGCAGCTTATGGGCAAGACCCTACGAGCAGTACTTC	CASSLWARPYEQYF